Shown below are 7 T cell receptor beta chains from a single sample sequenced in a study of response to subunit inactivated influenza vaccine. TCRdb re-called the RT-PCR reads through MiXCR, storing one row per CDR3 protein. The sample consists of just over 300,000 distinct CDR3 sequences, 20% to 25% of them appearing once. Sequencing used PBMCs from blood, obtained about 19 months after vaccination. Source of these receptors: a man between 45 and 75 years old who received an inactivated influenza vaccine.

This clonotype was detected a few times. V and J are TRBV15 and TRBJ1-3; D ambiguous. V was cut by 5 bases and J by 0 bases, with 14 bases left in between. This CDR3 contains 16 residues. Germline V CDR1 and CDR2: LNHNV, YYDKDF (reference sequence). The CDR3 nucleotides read TGTGCCACCAGCTCCAGGTTCGGTGACTCTGGAAACACCATATATTTT. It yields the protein CATSSRFGDSGNTIYF.

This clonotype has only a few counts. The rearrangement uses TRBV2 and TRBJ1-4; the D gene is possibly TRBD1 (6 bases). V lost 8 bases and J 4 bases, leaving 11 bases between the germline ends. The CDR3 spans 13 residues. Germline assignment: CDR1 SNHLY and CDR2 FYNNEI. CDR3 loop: CASRQADNEKLFF. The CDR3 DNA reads TGTGCCAGCCGACAGGCAGATAATGAAAAACTGTTTTTT.

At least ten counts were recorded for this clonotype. CDR3 coding DNA: TGTGCCAGCAGTTCCCCATCCTCAACTAATGAAAAACTGTTTTTT. Amino acid sequence: CASSSPSSTNEKLFF. The chain joins TRBV12-3 or TRBV12-4 to TRBJ1-4; no clear D. The CDR3 runs 15 residues. V was shortened by 4 bases and J by 0 bases, with 9 bases between the two germline ends.

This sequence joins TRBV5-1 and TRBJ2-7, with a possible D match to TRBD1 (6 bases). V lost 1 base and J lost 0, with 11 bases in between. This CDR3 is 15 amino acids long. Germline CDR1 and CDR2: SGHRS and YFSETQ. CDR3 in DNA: TGCGCCAGCAGCTTGCTGGCGGACAGCTCCTACGAGCAGTACTTC. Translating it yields CASSLLADSSYEQYF.

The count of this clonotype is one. CDR3 sequence: CASRPGTGDVTQYF. For the CDR3, the DNA is TGTGCCAGCAGACCGGGGACTGGGGATGTTACGCAGTATTTT. The V gene is TRBV6-2 or TRBV6-3, the J gene TRBJ2-3; tentatively, D is TRBD2 (6 bases). The CDR3 is made up of 14 amino acids. Trimming stripped 6 bases from V and 8 bases from J, with 18 bases between. Germline V CDR1 and CDR2: MNHEY, SVGEGT.

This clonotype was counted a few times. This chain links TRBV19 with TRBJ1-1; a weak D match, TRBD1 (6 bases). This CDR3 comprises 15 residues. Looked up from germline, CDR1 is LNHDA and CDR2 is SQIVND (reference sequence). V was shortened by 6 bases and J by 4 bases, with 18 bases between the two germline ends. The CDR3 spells CASSINRAGGTEAFF. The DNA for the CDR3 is TGTGCCAGTAGCATAAACAGGGCCGGGGGCACTGAAGCTTTCTTT. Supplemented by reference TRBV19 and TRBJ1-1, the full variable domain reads DGGITQSPKYLFRKEGQNVTLSCEQNLNHDAMYWYRQDPGQGLRLIYYSQIVNDFQKGDIAEGYSVSREKKESFPLTVTSAQKNPTAFYLCASSINRAGGTEAFFGQGTRLTVV.

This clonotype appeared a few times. The CDR3 nucleotides read TGTGCCAGCAGTCCTGGTGGAGCCACTCCCTACAATGAGCAGTTCTTC. Its translation: CASSPGGATPYNEQFF. The chain has TRBV6-2 or TRBV6-3 and TRBJ2-1; D is unclear. This CDR3 contains 16 residues. Germline V gives CDR1 MNHEY, CDR2 SVGEGT. Trimming stripped 5 bases from V and 2 bases from J, with 16 bases between.